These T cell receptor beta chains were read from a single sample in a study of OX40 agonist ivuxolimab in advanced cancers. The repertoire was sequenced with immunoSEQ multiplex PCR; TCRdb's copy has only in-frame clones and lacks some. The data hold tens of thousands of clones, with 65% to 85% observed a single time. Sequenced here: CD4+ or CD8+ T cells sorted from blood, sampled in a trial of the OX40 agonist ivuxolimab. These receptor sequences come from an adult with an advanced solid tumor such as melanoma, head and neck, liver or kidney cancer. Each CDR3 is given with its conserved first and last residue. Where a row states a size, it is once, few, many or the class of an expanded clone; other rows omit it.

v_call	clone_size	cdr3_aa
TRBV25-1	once	CASSEWDGQGNYGYTF
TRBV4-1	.	CASSHWGRGRADTQYF
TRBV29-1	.	CSVRQGGNTEAFF
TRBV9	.	CASSVGLAGGETQYF
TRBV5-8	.	CASSLGQGSEQYF
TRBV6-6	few	CASSTQGVNYGYTF
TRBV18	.	CASSPSQGQPQHF
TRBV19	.	CASSPSSGGAQIAKNIQYF
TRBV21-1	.	CASSKAAGETPNYGYTF
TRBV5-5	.	CASSFSGQPILYGYTF
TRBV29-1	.	CSVETGKYGYTF
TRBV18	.	CASSPSTGNRGASQYF
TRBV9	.	CASSVAGAYTEAFF
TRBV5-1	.	CASSLDRFGEQYF
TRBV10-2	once	CASSEGGDLFKQYF
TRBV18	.	CASSPPIHTEAFF
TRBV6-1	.	CASSEVGGVGTEAFF
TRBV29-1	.	CSLIAESTDTQYF
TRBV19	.	CASRMRTQTMNTEAFF
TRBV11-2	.	CASSLKGNTEAFF
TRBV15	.	CATSRDLGSSNQPQHF
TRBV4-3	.	CASSQEARTQETQYF
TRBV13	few	CASSLNLGGGPYLSASTDTQYF
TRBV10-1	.	CASIKPLVKNIQYF
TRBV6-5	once	CASRGTGNYEQYF
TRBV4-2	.	CASSQERETQYF
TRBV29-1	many	CSAGNQGSGYTF
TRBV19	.	CASSLGGQGDYGYTF
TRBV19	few	CASSTYRDLEDEAFF
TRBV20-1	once	CSASSGNTIYF
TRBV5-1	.	CASSPYTSGANVLTF
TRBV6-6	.	CASSPSGGAGEQYF
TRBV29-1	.	CSVDQGSGANVLTF
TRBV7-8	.	CASSLLGGLETQYF
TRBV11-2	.	CASSPGTLANTGELFF
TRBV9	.	CASSWDSGGGTQYF
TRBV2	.	CASIRSGGGEQFF
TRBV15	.	CATSRVKVYGYTF
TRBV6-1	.	CASRSLGGDTGELFF
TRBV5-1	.	CASSPGTPSGYEQFF
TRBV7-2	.	CASSLGLGQHDEQFF
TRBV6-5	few	CASRQRGPTSPLHF
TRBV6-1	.	CASSEALGSGSSYNEQFF
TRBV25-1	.	CATHRGTGYGYTF
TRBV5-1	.	CASSFNEASGGTQYF
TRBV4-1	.	CASSQEPSGGPTDTQYF
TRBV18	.	CASSPLERSLPSEQYF
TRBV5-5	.	CASSTIWGPTEAFF
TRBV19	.	CASREEGGRETQYF
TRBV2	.	CASRSPGTEAFF
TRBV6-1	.	CASKDPPNEQFF
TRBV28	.	CASSFPGINTEAFF
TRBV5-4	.	CASSWGGNSPLHF
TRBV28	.	CASRPSGRAANTEAFF
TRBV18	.	CASSPSRPSGNTIYF
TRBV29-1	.	CSVDRTSGPYNEQFF
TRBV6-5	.	CASSGRQGPGAFF
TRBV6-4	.	CASSDSWGQEDTQYF
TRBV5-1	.	CASRAPYRGRGMNTEAFF